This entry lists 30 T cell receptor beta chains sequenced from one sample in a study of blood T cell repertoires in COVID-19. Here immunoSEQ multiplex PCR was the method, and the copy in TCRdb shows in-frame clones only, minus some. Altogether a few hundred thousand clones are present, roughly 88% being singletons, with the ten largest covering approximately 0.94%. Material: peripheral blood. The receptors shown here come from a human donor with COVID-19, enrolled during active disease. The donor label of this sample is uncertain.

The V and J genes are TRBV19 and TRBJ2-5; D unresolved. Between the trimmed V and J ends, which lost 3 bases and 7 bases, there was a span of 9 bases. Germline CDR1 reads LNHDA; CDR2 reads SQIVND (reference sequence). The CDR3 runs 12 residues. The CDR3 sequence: CASSIQSGTQYF. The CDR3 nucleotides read TGTGCCAGTAGTATCCAATCGGGGACCCAGTACTTC.

In DNA form, the CDR3 reads TGTGCCAGCAGTGATGTTGGGACTAGCTCCTACAATGAGCAGTTCTTC. Its translation is CASSDVGTSSYNEQFF. The chain has TRBV2 and TRBJ2-1; 8 bases fit TRBD2. Germline values: CDR1 SNHLY, CDR2 FYNNEI. The J segment lost 0 bases and the V segment lost 3 bases, leaving 4 bases of the junction unmatched. This CDR3 contains 16 residues.

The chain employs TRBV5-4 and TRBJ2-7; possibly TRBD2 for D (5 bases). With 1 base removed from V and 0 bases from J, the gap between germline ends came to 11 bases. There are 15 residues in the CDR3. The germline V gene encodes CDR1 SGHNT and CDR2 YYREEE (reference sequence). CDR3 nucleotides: TGTGCCAGCAGCTTGCCCGGAGGAACCTCCTACGAGCAGTACTTC. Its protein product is CASSLPGGTSYEQYF.

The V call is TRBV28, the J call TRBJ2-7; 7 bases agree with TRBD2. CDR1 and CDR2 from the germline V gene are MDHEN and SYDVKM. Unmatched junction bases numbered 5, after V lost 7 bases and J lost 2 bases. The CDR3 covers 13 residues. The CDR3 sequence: CASMAGAPYEQYF. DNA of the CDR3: TGTGCCAGCATGGCGGGAGCTCCCTACGAGCAGTACTTC.

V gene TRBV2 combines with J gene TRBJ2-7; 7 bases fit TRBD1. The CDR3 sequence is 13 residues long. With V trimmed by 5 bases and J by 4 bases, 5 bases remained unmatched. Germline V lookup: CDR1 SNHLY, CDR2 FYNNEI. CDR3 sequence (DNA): TGTGCCAGCAGTCGACAGGGTATTTACGAGCAGTACTTC. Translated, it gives CASSRQGIYEQYF.

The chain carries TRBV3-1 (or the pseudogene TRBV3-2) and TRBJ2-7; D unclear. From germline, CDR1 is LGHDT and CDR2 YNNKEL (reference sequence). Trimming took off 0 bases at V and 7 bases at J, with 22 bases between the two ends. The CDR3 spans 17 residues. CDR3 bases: TGTGCCAGCAGCCAAGAATTAGAAGCCACCTCCACCCGGGAGCAGTACTTC. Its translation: CASSQELEATSTREQYF.

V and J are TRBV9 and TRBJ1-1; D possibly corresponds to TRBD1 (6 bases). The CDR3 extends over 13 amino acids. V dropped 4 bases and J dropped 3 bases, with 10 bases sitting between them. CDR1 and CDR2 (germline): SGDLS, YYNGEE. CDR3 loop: CASSTHRDTEAFF. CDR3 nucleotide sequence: TGTGCCAGCAGCACCCACAGGGACACTGAAGCTTTCTTT.

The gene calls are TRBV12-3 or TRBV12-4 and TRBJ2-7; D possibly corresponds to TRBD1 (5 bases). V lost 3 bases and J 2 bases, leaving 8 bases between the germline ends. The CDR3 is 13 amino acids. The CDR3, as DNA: TGTGCCAGCAGTTTTGGGGCAGCCTACGAGCAGTACTTC. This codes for CASSFGAAYEQYF.

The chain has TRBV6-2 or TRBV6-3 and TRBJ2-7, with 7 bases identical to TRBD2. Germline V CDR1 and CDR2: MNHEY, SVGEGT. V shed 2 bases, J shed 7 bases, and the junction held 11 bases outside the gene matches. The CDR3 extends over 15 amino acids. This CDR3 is CASSYSSAGAGEQYF. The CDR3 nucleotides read TGTGCCAGCAGTTACAGTTCGGCGGGAGCTGGAGAGCAGTACTTC.

CDR3 in amino acids: CASRDIRENGNQPQHF. CDR3 sequence (DNA): TGTGCCAGCCGGGACATAAGGGAAAACGGCAATCAGCCCCAGCATTTT. This chain uses TRBV19 with TRBJ1-5, with D tentatively TRBD1 (6 bases). This CDR3 is built from 16 residues. V lost 9 bases to trimming and J lost 2 bases, with 20 bases between them. Germline V gene data show CDR1 as LNHDA and CDR2 as SQIVND (reference sequence).

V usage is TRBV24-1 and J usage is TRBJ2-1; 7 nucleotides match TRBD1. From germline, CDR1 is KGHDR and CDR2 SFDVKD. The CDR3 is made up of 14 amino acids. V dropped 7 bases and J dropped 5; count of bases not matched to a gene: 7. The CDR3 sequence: CATRKGTANNEQFF. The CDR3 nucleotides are TGTGCCACCAGGAAAGGGACAGCGAACAATGAGCAGTTCTTC.

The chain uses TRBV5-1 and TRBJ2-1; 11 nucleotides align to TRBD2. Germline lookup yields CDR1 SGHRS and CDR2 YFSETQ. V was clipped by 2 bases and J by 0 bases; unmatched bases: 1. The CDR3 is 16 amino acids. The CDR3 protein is CASSFTSGSSYNEQFF. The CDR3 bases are TGCGCCAGCAGCTTCACTAGCGGGAGCTCCTACAATGAGCAGTTCTTC.

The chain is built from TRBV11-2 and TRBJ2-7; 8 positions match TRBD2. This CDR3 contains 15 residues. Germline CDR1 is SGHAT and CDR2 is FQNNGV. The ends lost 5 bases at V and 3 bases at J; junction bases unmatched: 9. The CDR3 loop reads CASSKGAGEVYEQYF. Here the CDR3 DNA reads TGTGCCAGCAGCAAAGGAGCGGGAGAGGTCTACGAGCAGTACTTC.

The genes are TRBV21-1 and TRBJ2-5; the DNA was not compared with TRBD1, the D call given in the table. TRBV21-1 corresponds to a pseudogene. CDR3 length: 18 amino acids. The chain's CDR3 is CASSKGPRDRANQETQYF. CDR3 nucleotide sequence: TGTGCCAGCAGCAAAGGTCCCCGGGACAGGGCTAACCAAGAGACCCAGTACTTC.

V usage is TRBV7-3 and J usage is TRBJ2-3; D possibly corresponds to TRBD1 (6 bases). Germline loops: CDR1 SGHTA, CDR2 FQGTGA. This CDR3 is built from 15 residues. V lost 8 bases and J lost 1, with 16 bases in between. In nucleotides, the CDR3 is TGTGCCAGCTGTCCGGATGGGGGCCGCACAGATACGCAGTATTTT. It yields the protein CASCPDGGRTDTQYF. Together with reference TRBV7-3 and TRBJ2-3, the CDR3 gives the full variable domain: GAGVSQTPSNKVTEKGKYVELRCDPISGHTALYWYRQSLGQGPEFLIYFQGTGAADDSGLPNDRFFAVRPEGSVSTLKIQRTERGDSAVYLCASCPDGGRTDTQYFGPGTRLTVL.

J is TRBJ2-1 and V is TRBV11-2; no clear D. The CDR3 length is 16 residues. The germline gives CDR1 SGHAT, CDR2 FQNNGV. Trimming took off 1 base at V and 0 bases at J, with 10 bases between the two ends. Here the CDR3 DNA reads TGTGCCAGCAGCTTAGCCCTAGGAAGCTCCTACAATGAGCAGTTCTTC. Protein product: CASSLALGSSYNEQFF.

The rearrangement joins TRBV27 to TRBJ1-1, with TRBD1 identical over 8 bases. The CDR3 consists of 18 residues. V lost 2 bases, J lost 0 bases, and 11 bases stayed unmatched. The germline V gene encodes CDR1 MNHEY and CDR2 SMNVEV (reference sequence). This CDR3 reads CASSLRGGQGPLNTEAFF. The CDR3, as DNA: TGTGCCAGCAGTTTAAGGGGCGGACAGGGTCCCTTGAACACTGAAGCTTTCTTT.

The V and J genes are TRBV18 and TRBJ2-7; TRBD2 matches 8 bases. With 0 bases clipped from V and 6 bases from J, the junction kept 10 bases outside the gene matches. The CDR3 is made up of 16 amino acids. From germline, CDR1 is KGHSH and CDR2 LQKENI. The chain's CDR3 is CASSPPGNGRAGEQYF. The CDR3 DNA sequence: TGTGCCAGCTCACCACCCGGCAACGGGAGGGCAGGCGAGCAGTACTTC.

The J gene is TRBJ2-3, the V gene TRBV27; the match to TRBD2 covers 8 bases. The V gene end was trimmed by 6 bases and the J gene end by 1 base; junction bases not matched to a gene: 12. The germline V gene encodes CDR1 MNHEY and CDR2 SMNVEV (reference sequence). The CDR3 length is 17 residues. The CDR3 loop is CASSQTSDPLGTDTQYF. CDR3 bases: TGTGCCAGCAGCCAGACTAGCGACCCCCTAGGCACAGATACGCAGTATTTT.

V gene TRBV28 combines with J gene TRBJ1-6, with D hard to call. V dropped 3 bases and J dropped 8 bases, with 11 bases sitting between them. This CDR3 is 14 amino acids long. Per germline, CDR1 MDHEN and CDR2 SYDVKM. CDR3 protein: CASSFWREDSPLHF. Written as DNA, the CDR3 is TGTGCCAGCAGTTTCTGGAGGGAGGATTCACCCCTCCACTTT.

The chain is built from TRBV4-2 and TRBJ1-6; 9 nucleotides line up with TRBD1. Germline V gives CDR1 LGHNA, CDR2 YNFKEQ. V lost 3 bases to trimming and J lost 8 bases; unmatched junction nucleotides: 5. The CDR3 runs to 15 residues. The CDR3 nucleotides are TGTGCCAGCAGCCACGGACAGGGGTTTGATTCACCCCTCCACTTT. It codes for CASSHGQGFDSPLHF.

The CDR3 loop reads CASSHGSGNYGYTF. DNA for the CDR3: TGTGCCAGCAGCCACGGTAGCGGCAACTATGGCTACACCTTC. The rearrangement links TRBV3-1 (or the pseudogene TRBV3-2) to TRBJ1-2; D remains unclear. Looked up from germline, CDR1 is LGHDT and CDR2 is YNNKEL (reference sequence). This CDR3 comprises 14 residues. V dropped 3 bases and J dropped 2 bases, with 10 bases sitting between them.

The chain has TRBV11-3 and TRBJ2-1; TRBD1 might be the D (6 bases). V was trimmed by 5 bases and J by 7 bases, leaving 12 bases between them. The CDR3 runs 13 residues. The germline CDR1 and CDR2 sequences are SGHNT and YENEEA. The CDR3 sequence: CASSLLRGNEQFF. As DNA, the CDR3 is TGTGCCAGCAGCCTACTAAGGGGGAATGAGCAGTTCTTC.

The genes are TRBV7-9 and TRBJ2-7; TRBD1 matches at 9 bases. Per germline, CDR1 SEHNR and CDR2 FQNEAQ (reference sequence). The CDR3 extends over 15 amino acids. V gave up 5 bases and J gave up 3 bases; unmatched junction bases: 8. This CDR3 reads CASSGPGTGLYEQYF. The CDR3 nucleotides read TGTGCCAGCAGCGGGCCCGGGACAGGGCTCTACGAGCAGTACTTC.

The CDR3 nucleotides are TGCGCCAGCAGCACAAGCGGGAGTAATTCCGGGGAGCTGTTTTTT. Protein sequence: CASSTSGSNSGELFF. The V call is TRBV5-1, the J call TRBJ2-2, with TRBD2 matching 8 bases. Looked up from germline, CDR1 is SGHRS and CDR2 is YFSETQ. After removal of 4 bases from V and 6 bases from J, the junction contained 8 bases not matched to a gene. The CDR3 is 15 amino acids.

CDR3 DNA sequence: TGTGCCAGCAGTTTTAGACAGGGGAGCGTTCAGCCCCAGCATTTT. It is translated as CASSFRQGSVQPQHF. The V call is TRBV6-6, the J call TRBJ1-5, with 8 bases fitting TRBD1. The germline gives CDR1 MNHNY, CDR2 SVGAGI (reference sequence). V was pared by 4 bases and J by 6 bases, with 8 bases of the junction left unmatched. The CDR3 spans 15 residues.

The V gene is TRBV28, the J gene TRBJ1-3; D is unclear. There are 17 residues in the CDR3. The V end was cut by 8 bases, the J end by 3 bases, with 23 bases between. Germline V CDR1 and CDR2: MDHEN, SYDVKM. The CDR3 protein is CASFPPGSDRIGNTIYF. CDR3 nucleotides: TGTGCCAGCTTTCCCCCCGGCAGCGACCGAATTGGAAACACCATATATTTT.

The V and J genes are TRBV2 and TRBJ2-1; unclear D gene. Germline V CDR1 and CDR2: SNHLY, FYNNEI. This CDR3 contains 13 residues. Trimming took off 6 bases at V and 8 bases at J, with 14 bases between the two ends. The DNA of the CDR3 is TGTGCCAGCAGGCCCATCCTAGTTGATGAGCAGTTCTTC. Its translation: CASRPILVDEQFF.

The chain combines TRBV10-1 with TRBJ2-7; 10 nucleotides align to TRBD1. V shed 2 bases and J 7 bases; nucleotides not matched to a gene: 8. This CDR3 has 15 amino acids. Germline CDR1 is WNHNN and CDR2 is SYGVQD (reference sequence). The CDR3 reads CASSEDDRGLGEQYF. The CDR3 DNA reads TGCGCCAGCAGTGAGGACGACAGGGGGCTGGGGGAGCAGTACTTC.

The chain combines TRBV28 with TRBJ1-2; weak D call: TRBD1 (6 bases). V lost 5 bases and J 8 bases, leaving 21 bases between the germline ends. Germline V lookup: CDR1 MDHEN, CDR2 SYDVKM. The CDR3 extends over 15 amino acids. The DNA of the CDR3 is TGTGCCAGCAGTGACAACCGGGACAACGGACGAGGCTACACCTTC. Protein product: CASSDNRDNGRGYTF.